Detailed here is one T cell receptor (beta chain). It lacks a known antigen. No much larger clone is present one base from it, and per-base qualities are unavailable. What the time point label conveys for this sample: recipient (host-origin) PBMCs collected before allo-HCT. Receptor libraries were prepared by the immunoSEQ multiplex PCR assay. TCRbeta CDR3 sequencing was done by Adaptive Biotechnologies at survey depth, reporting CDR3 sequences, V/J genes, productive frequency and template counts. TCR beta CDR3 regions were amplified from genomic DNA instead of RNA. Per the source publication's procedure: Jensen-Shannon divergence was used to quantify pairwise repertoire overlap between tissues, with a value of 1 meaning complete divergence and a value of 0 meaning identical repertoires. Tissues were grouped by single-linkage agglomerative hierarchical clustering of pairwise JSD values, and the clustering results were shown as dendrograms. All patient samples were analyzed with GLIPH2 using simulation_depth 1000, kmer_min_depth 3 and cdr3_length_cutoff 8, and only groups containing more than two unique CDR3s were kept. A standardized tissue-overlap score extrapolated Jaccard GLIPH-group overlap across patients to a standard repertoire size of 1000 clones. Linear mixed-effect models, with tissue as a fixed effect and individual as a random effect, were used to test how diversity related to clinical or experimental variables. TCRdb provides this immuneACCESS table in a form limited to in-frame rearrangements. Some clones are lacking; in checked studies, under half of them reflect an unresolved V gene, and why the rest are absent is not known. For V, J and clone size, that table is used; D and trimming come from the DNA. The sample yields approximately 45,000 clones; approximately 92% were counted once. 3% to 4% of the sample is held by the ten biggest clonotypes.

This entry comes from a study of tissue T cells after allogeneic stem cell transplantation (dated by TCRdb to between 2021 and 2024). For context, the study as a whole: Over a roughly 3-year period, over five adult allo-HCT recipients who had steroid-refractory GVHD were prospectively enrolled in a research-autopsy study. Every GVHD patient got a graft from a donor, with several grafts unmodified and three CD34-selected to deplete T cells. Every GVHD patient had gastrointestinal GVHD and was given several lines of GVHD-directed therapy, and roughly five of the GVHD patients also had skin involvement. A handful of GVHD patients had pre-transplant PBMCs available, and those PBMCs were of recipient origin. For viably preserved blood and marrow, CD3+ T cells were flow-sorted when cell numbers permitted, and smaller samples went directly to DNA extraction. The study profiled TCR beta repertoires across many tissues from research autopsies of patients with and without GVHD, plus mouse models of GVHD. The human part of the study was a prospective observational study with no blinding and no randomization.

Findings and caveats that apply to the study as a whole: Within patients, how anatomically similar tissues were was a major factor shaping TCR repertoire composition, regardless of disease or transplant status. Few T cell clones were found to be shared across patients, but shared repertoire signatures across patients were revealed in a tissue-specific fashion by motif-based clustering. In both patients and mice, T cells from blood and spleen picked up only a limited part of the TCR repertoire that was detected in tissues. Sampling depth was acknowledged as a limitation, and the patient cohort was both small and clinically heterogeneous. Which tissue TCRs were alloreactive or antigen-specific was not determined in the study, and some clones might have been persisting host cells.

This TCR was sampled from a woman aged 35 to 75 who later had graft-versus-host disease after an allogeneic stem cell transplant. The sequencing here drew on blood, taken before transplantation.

At the DNA level, the sequence is TGTGCCAGCAGCTTTTTAAACACCATATATTTT. It is translated as CASSFLNTIYF. This chain joins TRBV11-2 to TRBJ1-3; the D segment cannot be called with confidence. CDR1 and CDR2 are drawn from the germline V gene: SGHAT, FQNNGV. The CDR3 spans 11 residues, from the cysteine through the phenylalanine. Only CDR3 DNA is held: 33 bases, read in frame from base 1. The germline ends are 3 bases apart after V is trimmed by 3 bases and J by 6 bases.